The 20 T cell receptor beta chains below come from one sample, sequenced in a study of blood T cell repertoires in COVID-19. Data came from immunoSEQ multiplex PCR; TCRdb stores just in-frame clones and leaves some out. The sample lists some 170,000 clones; roughly 84% were seen once. The sample taken for sequencing was peripheral blood. All receptors come from a man aged 35 to 55 with acute or convalescent COVID-19.

CDR3 protein: CASSQSGTGLETQYF. CDR3 in DNA: TGTGCCAGCAGCCAATCCGGGACAGGGTTAGAGACCCAGTACTTC. The chain combines TRBV3-1 (or the pseudogene TRBV3-2) with TRBJ2-5; 9 bases are a match to TRBD1. The CDR3 sequence is 15 residues long. The germline gives CDR1 LGHDT, CDR2 YNNKEL (reference sequence). V shed 2 bases and J 4 bases; nucleotides not matched to a gene: 5.

The chain is built from TRBV9 and TRBJ2-3, with D possibly TRBD2 on 7 matching bases. Germline V CDR1 and CDR2: SGDLS, YYNGEE. V gave up 6 bases and J gave up 1 base, with 12 bases separating them. The CDR3 runs to 14 residues. CDR3 bases: TGTGCCAGCACCGAAGGGGGGGGCACAGATACGCAGTATTTT. It codes for CASTEGGGTDTQYF.

V gene TRBV5-6 combines with J gene TRBJ1-2; 9 bases line up with TRBD1. The CDR3 runs to 15 residues. CDR1 SGHDT and CDR2 YYEEEE come from the germline V gene. V lost 1 base to trimming and J lost 7 bases; unmatched junction nucleotides: 8. The CDR3 loop is CASSLKPGQGIGYTF. CDR3 sequence (DNA): TGTGCCAGCAGCTTGAAGCCGGGACAGGGAATTGGCTACACCTTC.

This rearrangement joins TRBV7-9 to TRBJ2-7, with no clear D. Per the germline V gene, CDR1 is SEHNR and CDR2 is FQNEAQ (reference sequence). The CDR3 length is 14 residues. The V end lost 5 bases, the J end lost 0 bases, and 11 bases lay between the germline ends. The DNA for the CDR3 is TGTGCCAGCAGCCCCCTAGGAGACTCCTACGAGCAGTACTTC. This encodes CASSPLGDSYEQYF.

The chain employs TRBV5-6 and TRBJ2-7; D ambiguous. Germline V gene sequence: CDR1 SGHDT, CDR2 YYEEEE. V lost 0 bases to trimming and J lost 6 bases, with 10 bases between them. The CDR3 contains 13 residues. The CDR3: CASSLVLGGEQYF. CDR3 bases: TGTGCCAGCAGCTTGGTCCTAGGCGGCGAGCAGTACTTC.

This rearrangement joins TRBV4-3 to TRBJ1-1; no clear D. Germline V gives CDR1 LGHNA, CDR2 YSLEER. The length of the CDR3 is 13 residues. V was pared by 4 bases and J by 6 bases, with 12 bases between. As DNA, the CDR3 is TGCGCCAGCAGCCGGGTCGAAGGAGCTGAAGCTTTCTTT. As protein: CASSRVEGAEAFF.

V is TRBV29-1 and J is TRBJ2-3, with a tentative D call TRBD1 (7 bases). The CDR3 sequence is 16 residues long. The germline CDR1 and CDR2 sequences are SQVTM and ANQGSEA. V was cut by 2 bases and J by 4 bases, with 19 bases left in between. In DNA, the CDR3 is TGCAGCGTTGAAACGGAGGGGGCGAGTCCGTCAGATACGCAGTATTTT. Protein sequence: CSVETEGASPSDTQYF.

The chain employs TRBV30 and TRBJ2-1, with 12 bases fitting TRBD2. The CDR3 covers 12 residues. The germline CDR1 and CDR2 sequences are GTSNPN and SVGIG (reference sequence). Trimming at V came to 2 bases and at J to 13 bases, leaving 3 bases not matched to a gene. DNA of the CDR3: TGTGCCTGGAGTCGGACTAGCGGGGCACAGTTCTTC. Amino acid sequence: CAWSRTSGAQFF. The full variable domain, its missing parts supplied by reference TRBV30 and TRBJ2-1, is SQTIHQWPATLVQPVGSPLSLECTVEGTSNPNLYWYRQAAGRGLQLLFYSVGIGQISSEVPQNLSASRPQDRQFILSSKKLLLSDSGFYLCAWSRTSGAQFFGPGTRLTVL.

The chain carries TRBV27 and TRBJ1-2, with 8 positions matching TRBD1. Losses at the gene ends were 5 bases for V and 0 bases for J; bases not matched to a gene: 5. The CDR3 length is 15 residues. Germline loops: CDR1 MNHEY, CDR2 SMNVEV (reference sequence). CDR3 nucleotide sequence: TGTGCCAGCAGTCCCGGGACAGGATCTAACTATGGCTACACCTTC. Residues: CASSPGTGSNYGYTF.

This clone was seen more than once but under ten times. The rearrangement joins TRBV5-6 to TRBJ2-7, with TRBD1 matching over 9 bases. The CDR3 runs to 15 residues. The V segment lost 5 bases and the J segment 2 bases; nucleotides outside the gene matches: 8. In germline, CDR1 is SGHDT, CDR2 YYEEEE. For the CDR3, the DNA is TGTGCCAGCAGGTATTGGACAGGGGTGACCTACGAGCAGTACTTC. Translating it yields CASRYWTGVTYEQYF.

This rearrangement joins TRBV9 to TRBJ1-2, with TRBD1 matching over 7 bases. This CDR3 is 14 amino acids long. The J segment lost 8 bases and the V segment lost 1 base, leaving 8 bases of the junction unmatched. The germline V gene has CDR1 SGDLS and CDR2 YYNGEE. The CDR3 nucleotides read TGTGCCAGCAGCGTATCAGGGGGGACGGGCGGCTACACCTTC. Translation: CASSVSGGTGGYTF.

This clone was observed a handful of times. This CDR3 reads CASSPPSRSQNTIYF. CDR3 DNA sequence: TGTGCCAGCTCACCACCGTCCAGGTCGCAAAACACCATATATTTT. The chain joins TRBV18 to TRBJ1-3, with D unclear. The CDR3 has 15 amino acids. Germline assignment: CDR1 KGHSH and CDR2 LQKENI. V lost 0 bases to trimming and J lost 6 bases, with 12 bases between them. Complete variable domain (other parts from reference TRBV18 and TRBJ1-3): NAGVMQNPRHLVRRRGQEARLRCSPMKGHSHVYWYRQLPEEGLKFMVYLQKENIIDESGMPKERFSAEFPKEGPSILRIQQVVRGDSAAYFCASSPPSRSQNTIYFGEGSWLTVV.

J is TRBJ1-2 and V is TRBV12-3 or TRBV12-4; D ambiguous. V lost 6 bases, J lost 2 bases, and 10 bases lay in between. There are 13 residues in the CDR3. The CDR3 is CASRSDGNYGYTF. For the CDR3, the DNA is TGTGCCAGCAGATCCGACGGGAACTATGGCTACACCTTC.

The V gene is TRBV5-1, the J gene TRBJ2-5; 7 nucleotides match TRBD2. The germline CDR1 and CDR2 sequences are SGHRS and YFSETQ. The length of the CDR3 is 15 residues. After removal of 4 bases from V and 5 bases from J, the junction contained 11 bases not matched to a gene. The CDR3 DNA is TGCGCCAGCAGCCTAGGACTGACTAGCCCGGAGACCCAGTACTTC. This translates into CASSLGLTSPETQYF.

The CDR3 DNA sequence: TGTGCCAGCAGCCTTGGACAGCTAAATAGCAATCAGCCCCAGCATTTT. Its protein product is CASSLGQLNSNQPQHF. The V gene is TRBV4-2, the J gene TRBJ1-5; D is perhaps TRBD1 (6 bases). Looked up from germline, CDR1 is LGHNA and CDR2 is YNFKEQ. Trimming took off 4 bases at V and 0 bases at J, with 13 bases between the two ends. The length of the CDR3 is 16 residues.

This clone was observed a few times. The chain uses TRBV27 and TRBJ2-7; 7 nucleotides line up with TRBD1. The CDR3 has 13 residues. The germline V gene encodes CDR1 MNHEY and CDR2 SMNVEV (reference sequence). Losses at the gene ends were 3 bases for V and 5 bases for J; bases not matched to a gene: 4. The CDR3 loop is CASSLRTGDEQYF. The CDR3 DNA reads as TGTGCCAGCAGTTTGCGGACAGGTGACGAGCAGTACTTC.

Only one count was recorded for this clone. The rearrangement uses TRBV11-2 and TRBJ2-5; D is undetermined. CDR1 is SGHAT and CDR2 is FQNNGV in the germline V gene. This CDR3 has 14 residues. V gave up 3 bases and J gave up 2 bases, with 10 bases separating them. In DNA, the CDR3 is TGTGCCAGCAGCTTCGGTATGGTTCAAGAGACCCAGTACTTC. It encodes CASSFGMVQETQYF.

The V call is TRBV28, the J call TRBJ2-1; 7 bases agree with TRBD1. V trimming: 6 bases; J trimming: 4 bases; junction bases outside the gene matches: 3. CDR1 MDHEN and CDR2 SYDVKM come from the germline V gene. The CDR3 is 13 residues long. Here the CDR3 reads CASRWGQYNEQFF. The CDR3 bases are TGTGCCAGCAGGTGGGGACAGTACAATGAGCAGTTCTTC.

This clone was observed a few times. V usage is TRBV6-2 or TRBV6-3 and J usage is TRBJ1-1, with 8 bases fitting TRBD1. This CDR3 comprises 13 residues. Trimming at V came to 0 bases and at J to 11 bases, leaving 5 bases not matched to a gene. The V gene's germline CDR1 is MNHEY and CDR2 SVGEGT. CDR3 protein: CASSYSPDREAFF. CDR3 nucleotide sequence: TGTGCCAGCAGTTACTCGCCGGACAGGGAGGCTTTCTTT.

This chain links TRBV28 with TRBJ2-3; D unresolved. The CDR3 is 15 residues long. CDR1 MDHEN and CDR2 SYDVKM come from the germline V gene. Trimming took 6 bases from V and 4 from J, leaving 17 bases between them. CDR3 residues: CASSPRSVGSDTQYF. The CDR3 DNA is TGTGCCAGCAGCCCCCGTTCCGTCGGGTCAGATACGCAGTATTTT.